The 11 T cell receptor beta chains below come from one sample, sequenced in a study of CXCR3-negative and CXCR3-positive naive CD8 T cells. Broader study findings: Naive cells positive for CXCR3 carried more hydrophobic TRB CDR3s than CXCR3-negative ones.

Each TRB cDNA library was prepared by 5' RACE (with UMI labels). Following a re-call of the 5' RACE reads, TCRdb has one entry per CDR3 protein and lacks DNA. The table lists some 140,000 distinct CDR3 sequences, with 0.45% to 0.55% in the top ten. The antigens of these receptors remain unknown. Sample: naive CXCR3+ CD8+ T cells from blood. Described subset: CD45RO-CCR7+CD27+CD95- naive CD8+ T cells expressing CXCR3 (TNR3+). Receptor source: a human donor in good health. Some clones in this sample may be carry-over from other donors' samples.

This CDR3 reads CASSLPGLEETQYF. The genes are TRBV2 and TRBJ2-5; TCRdb reports TRBD1, a call that lacks DNA to check it against. The CDR3 covers 14 residues. Germline values: CDR1 SNHLY, CDR2 FYNNEI.

The chain carries TRBV12-3 or TRBV12-4 and TRBJ2-7; the D call from TCRdb, TRBD1, cannot be confirmed without DNA. This CDR3 is 18 amino acids long. CDR3 in amino acids: CASSLRALRGDRSYEQYF.

This chain joins TRBV15 and TRBJ2-7; TCRdb designates TRBD2, a call that cannot be tested without DNA. CDR1 LNHNV and CDR2 YYDKDF come from the germline V gene (reference sequence). The length of the CDR3 is 14 residues. CDR3 loop: CATSTAGKAAEQYF. Complete variable domain (other parts from reference TRBV15 and TRBJ2-7): DAMVIQNPRYQVTQFGKPVTLSCSQTLNHNVMYWYQQKSSQAPKLLFHYYDKDFNNEADTPDNFQSRRPNTSFCFLDIRSPGLGDTAMYLCATSTAGKAAEQYFGPGTRLTVT.

The chain links TRBV29-1 to TRBJ1-1; lacking DNA, the TRBD1 call made by TCRdb goes unchecked. The CDR3 loop spans 13 amino acids. The germline gives CDR1 SQVTM, CDR2 ANQGSEA. CDR3 sequence reads: CSETGSFGTEAFF. The full variable domain, completed using reference TRBV29-1 and TRBJ1-1, is SAVISQKPSRDICQRGTSLTIQCQVDSQVTMMFWYRQQPGQSLTLIATANQGSEATYESGFVIDKFPISRPNLTFSTLTVSNMSPEDSSIYLCSETGSFGTEAFFGQGTRLTVV.

The CDR3 sequence is CASSVGTGAYEQYF. The genes are TRBV9 and TRBJ2-7; the D call of TRBD1 rests on TCRdb alone, since no DNA is present to check it. From germline, CDR1 is SGDLS and CDR2 YYNGEE. The CDR3 has 14 residues. Together with reference TRBV9 and TRBJ2-7, the CDR3 gives the full variable domain: DSGVTQTPKHLITATGQRVTLRCSPRSGDLSVYWYQQSLDQGLQFLIQYYNGEERAKGNILERFSAQQFPDLHSELNLSSLELGDSALYFCASSVGTGAYEQYFGPGTRLTVT.

The chain links TRBV28 to TRBJ2-5. CDR1 is MDHEN, CDR2 SYDVKM, per germline. The CDR3 consists of 13 residues. The CDR3 loop is CASSPNLQETQYF.

V gene TRBV2 combines with J gene TRBJ1-5; TCRdb's D gene call, TRBD1, goes unchecked for lack of DNA. Germline CDR1 reads SNHLY; CDR2 reads FYNNEI. The length of the CDR3 is 14 residues. CDR3 region: CASSYGIPNQPQHF.

The chain carries TRBV2 and TRBJ2-1; TCRdb lists TRBD2, though no DNA is available to test this call. Per germline, CDR1 SNHLY and CDR2 FYNNEI. The CDR3 consists of 14 residues. CDR3 in amino acids: CAIRGSQTHNEQFF.

The rearrangement uses TRBV5-1 and TRBJ2-1; the TCRdb D gene call, TRBD1, has no DNA to confirm it. From germline, CDR1 is SGHRS and CDR2 YFSETQ. CDR3 length: 15 residues. The CDR3 spells CASTSGTGVIDEQFF.

The CDR3 here is CSVAPAIDYGYTF. This sequence joins TRBV29-1 and TRBJ1-2; the TCRdb call, TRBD1, lacks DNA for checking. The CDR3 extends over 13 amino acids. In germline, CDR1 is SQVTM, CDR2 ANQGSEA.

The rearrangement joins TRBV28 to TRBJ2-7; the D call from TCRdb, TRBD1, cannot be confirmed without DNA. CDR1 and CDR2 from the germline V gene are MDHEN and SYDVKM. CDR3 length: 14 amino acids. CDR3 loop: CASRRPGILEEQYF.